These 26 T cell receptor beta chains were all obtained from the same sample, sequenced in a study of CD8 T cells in Susac syndrome. An input of roughly 0.5 to 1 ug of RNA was subjected to reverse transcription using random hexamers. TCRdb processed the immunoSEQ multiplex PCR reads anew with MiXCR; each CDR3 protein has one entry. The sample yields around 130,000 distinct CDR3 sequences, around 91% seen once. The sequenced sample was CD8+ T cells from PBMCs. All receptors derive from a human donor with multiple sclerosis.

The V and J genes are TRBV29-1 and TRBJ2-3; D unresolved. The CDR3 covers 12 residues. V was pared by 7 bases and J by 2 bases, with 10 bases between. From germline, CDR1 is SQVTM and CDR2 ANQGSEA. CDR3 residues: CSARFATDTQYF. CDR3 coding DNA: TGCAGCGCGCGGTTTGCCACAGATACGCAGTATTTT.

The V gene is TRBV20-1, the J gene TRBJ2-7; possibly TRBD2 for D (6 bases). The germline CDR1 and CDR2 sequences are DFQATT and SNEGSKA (reference sequence). V lost 0 bases and J lost 0, with 12 bases in between. This CDR3 is 15 amino acids long. CDR3 in DNA: TGCAGTGCTAGAGAGGGAGGTACCTTCTCCTACGAGCAGTACTTC. It encodes CSAREGGTFSYEQYF.

This chain uses TRBV27 with TRBJ1-5, with D possibly being TRBD1 (5 bases). Between the trimmed V and J ends, which lost 5 bases and 9 bases, there was a span of 17 bases. The CDR3 sequence is 14 residues long. Germline CDR1 MNHEY, CDR2 SMNVEV (reference sequence). CDR3 nucleotides: TGTGCCAGCAGTCCGACAGTTGGGGCCAGGCCCCAGCATTTT. It encodes CASSPTVGARPQHF.

The V call is TRBV7-8, the J call TRBJ2-5; D is perhaps TRBD2 (7 bases). The V gene's germline CDR1 is SGHVS and CDR2 FQNEAQ. V was shortened by 5 bases and J by 4 bases, with 17 bases between the two germline ends. The CDR3 sequence is 15 residues long. The DNA of the CDR3 is TGTGCCAGCAGCCCTCTGGGGGAGGGGGGAGAGACCCAGTACTTC. This sequence encodes CASSPLGEGGETQYF.

V gene TRBV7-9 combines with J gene TRBJ2-1; a weak D match, TRBD2 (8 bases). Trimming took 3 bases from V and 5 from J, leaving 26 bases between them. CDR1 and CDR2 from the germline V gene are SEHNR and FQNEAQ (reference sequence). There are 19 residues in the CDR3. The CDR3 sequence is CASSFGLAGPAGGHNEQFF. CDR3 coding DNA: TGTGCCAGCAGCTTTGGCCTAGCGGGTCCTGCAGGGGGACACAATGAGCAGTTCTTC.

The genes are TRBV9 and TRBJ2-7, with D tentatively TRBD2 (6 bases). Germline V gene sequence: CDR1 SGDLS, CDR2 YYNGEE. This CDR3 spans 15 amino acids. Deletions cut 0 bases from V and 5 bases from J, with 15 bases between. The CDR3 loop reads CASSVGPGRNHEQYF. The CDR3 DNA is TGTGCCAGCAGCGTAGGCCCCGGGAGAAATCACGAGCAGTACTTC.

CDR3 residues: CASSPSDGGSSYEQYF. In DNA, the CDR3 is TGCGCCAGCAGCCCGTCGGACGGGGGGAGCTCCTACGAGCAGTACTTC. This chain uses TRBV5-1 with TRBJ2-7; 7 nucleotides align to TRBD2. This CDR3 is 16 amino acids long. The V and J ends lost 4 bases and 0 bases, in that order; junction bases with no gene match: 10. Germline V CDR1 and CDR2: SGHRS, YFSETQ.

The chain is built from TRBV5-6 and TRBJ2-7; D is ambiguous. The germline gives CDR1 SGHDT, CDR2 YYEEEE. Trimming removed 0 bases at V and 2 bases at J, with 9 bases between. The CDR3 is made up of 14 amino acids. This chain's CDR3 is CASSLAARAYEQYF. CDR3 coding DNA: TGTGCCAGCAGCTTGGCGGCTAGAGCCTACGAGCAGTACTTC.

V gene TRBV28 combines with J gene TRBJ1-5, with a possible D match to TRBD1 (6 bases). The CDR3 is 14 amino acids. Trimming took 3 bases from V and 4 from J, leaving 10 bases between them. Germline CDR1 is MDHEN and CDR2 is SYDVKM. CDR3 amino acids: CASSFRGGNQPQHF. The CDR3 region has the DNA TGTGCCAGCAGTTTCAGGGGCGGAAATCAGCCCCAGCATTTT.

V is TRBV27 and J is TRBJ2-2; 10 positions agree with TRBD2. CDR1 is MNHEY and CDR2 is SMNVEV in the germline V gene (reference sequence). Unmatched junction bases numbered 5, after V lost 6 bases and J lost 7 bases. CDR3 size: 14 residues. The CDR3 DNA sequence: TGTGCCAGCAGGAGCGGGAGGGAATTCGGGGAGCTGTTTTTT. Translating gives CASRSGREFGELFF.

The chain links TRBV29-1 to TRBJ2-3, with TRBD1 identical over 9 bases. This CDR3 comprises 15 residues. With V trimmed by 5 bases and J by 4 bases, 10 bases remained unmatched. CDR1 SQVTM and CDR2 ANQGSEA come from the germline V gene. The chain's CDR3 is CSVLGDRDFPDTQYF. The DNA for the CDR3 is TGCAGCGTTCTCGGGGACAGGGATTTTCCAGATACGCAGTATTTT.

V and J are TRBV30 and TRBJ2-7; D might be TRBD2 (5 bases). Trimming took 6 bases from V and 0 from J, leaving 18 bases between them. The germline CDR1 and CDR2 sequences are GTSNPN and SVGIG (reference sequence). This CDR3 has 15 residues. CDR3 bases: TGTGCCTGCGACTCTTGGGCTAGCAGCTCCTACGAGCAGTACTTC. Protein: CACDSWASSSYEQYF.

J is TRBJ2-3 and V is TRBV9; TRBD2 matches at 10 bases. V shed 0 bases, J shed 5 bases, and the junction held 6 bases outside the gene matches. This CDR3 is built from 16 residues. CDR1 and CDR2 (germline): SGDLS, YYNGEE. DNA of the CDR3: TGTGCCAGCAGCGTAGGGGCTAGCGGGAGTGGAGATACGCAGTATTTT. It is translated as CASSVGASGSGDTQYF.

J is TRBJ1-2 and V is TRBV6-4; a weak D match, TRBD1 (5 bases). The CDR3 loop spans 15 amino acids. V was pared by 1 base and J by 4 bases, with 13 bases between. Looked up from germline, CDR1 is MRHNA and CDR2 is SNTAGT. The CDR3 sequence is CASSDYHEQGYGYTF. In DNA, the CDR3 is TGTGCCAGCAGTGACTACCATGAGCAGGGCTATGGCTACACCTTC.

The V and J genes are TRBV6-1 and TRBJ2-1; 12 bases map to TRBD2. The J segment lost 7 bases and the V segment lost 6 bases, leaving 10 bases of the junction unmatched. This CDR3 has 16 residues. Germline V CDR1 and CDR2: MNHNS, SASEGT. For the CDR3, the DNA is TGTGCCAGCAGCAGCTCTAGCGGGAGGGCCCTTAATGAGCAGTTCTTC. As protein: CASSSSSGRALNEQFF.

The chain has TRBV27 and TRBJ2-7, with D perhaps TRBD1 (6 bases). V lost 4 bases, J lost 0 bases, and 13 bases lay in between. This CDR3 region has 15 residues. The V gene's germline CDR1 is MNHEY and CDR2 SMNVEV (reference sequence). DNA for the CDR3: TGTGCCAGCAGTTCCGGACAGCTCTTCTCCTACGAGCAGTACTTC. Translated, it gives CASSSGQLFSYEQYF.

The chain is built from TRBV5-6 and TRBJ1-2; 8 nucleotides align to TRBD1. This CDR3 has 13 amino acids. The germline V gene has CDR1 SGHDT and CDR2 YYEEEE. J lost 7 bases, V lost 5 bases, and 7 bases had no gene match. CDR3 in DNA: TGTGCCAGCAGTACTCAGGGGGCCACTGGCTACACCTTC. This gives the protein CASSTQGATGYTF.

The rearrangement uses TRBV6-2 or TRBV6-3 and TRBJ1-1; D unclear. CDR3 size: 13 residues. The V and J ends lost 0 bases and 7 bases respectively, with 9 bases between them. CDR1 MNHEY and CDR2 SVGEGT come from the germline V gene. Here the CDR3 DNA reads TGTGCCAGCAGTTACTCAGGCCCAAATGAAGCTTTCTTT. Amino acids: CASSYSGPNEAFF.

The chain couples TRBV11-2 to TRBJ2-7; D call uncertain. Between the trimmed V and J ends, which lost 1 base and 2 bases, there was a span of 12 bases. Germline V gives CDR1 SGHAT, CDR2 FQNNGV. The CDR3 spans 15 residues. The CDR3 bases are TGTGCCAGCAGCTTAGGTCTAGGTATGACCTACGAGCAGTACTTC. Translated, it gives CASSLGLGMTYEQYF.

The J gene is TRBJ2-3, the V gene TRBV27; D is undetermined. The CDR3 spans 14 residues. V was trimmed by 5 bases and J by 4 bases, leaving 13 bases between them. CDR1 is MNHEY, CDR2 SMNVEV, per germline (reference sequence). CDR3 region: CASSPGLSPDTQYF. CDR3 in DNA: TGTGCCAGCAGTCCGGGCCTTTCCCCAGATACGCAGTATTTT.

CDR3: CASKGLLSYEQYF. CDR3 DNA: TGTGCCAGCAAGGGGCTTTTATCCTACGAGCAGTACTTC. V and J are TRBV27 and TRBJ2-7, with D perhaps TRBD1 (5 bases). The V and J ends lost 7 bases and 1 base respectively, with 11 bases between them. The CDR3 sequence is 13 residues long. Germline V gene lookup returns CDR1 MNHEY and CDR2 SMNVEV (reference sequence).

The genes are TRBV2 and TRBJ2-2; maybe TRBD2 (6 bases). The CDR3 is 17 amino acids. Per the germline V gene, CDR1 is SNHLY and CDR2 is FYNNEI. The V end lost 1 base, the J end lost 1 base, and 13 bases lay between the germline ends. The CDR3 region is CASSEVSRGKNTGELFF. The CDR3 DNA sequence: TGTGCCAGCAGTGAAGTCTCACGGGGGAAGAACACCGGGGAGCTGTTTTTT.

The rearrangement uses TRBV29-1 and TRBJ2-1; a possible D gene is TRBD1 (6 bases). V lost 6 bases to trimming and J lost 7 bases, with 13 bases between them. In germline, CDR1 is SQVTM, CDR2 ANQGSEA. The CDR3 length is 12 residues. CDR3 sequence: CSVFTGLNEQFF. CDR3 coding DNA: TGCAGCGTATTCACAGGGTTAAATGAGCAGTTCTTC.

The chain is built from TRBV4-1 and TRBJ1-1; no firm D call. Germline V gene lookup returns CDR1 MGHRA and CDR2 YSYEKL. CDR3 size: 15 residues. Trimming stripped 6 bases from V and 3 bases from J, with 17 bases between. DNA for the CDR3: TGCGCCAGCAGGCCTCGATCGGTAGTGGACACTGAAGCTTTCTTT. It is translated as CASRPRSVVDTEAFF.

This sequence joins TRBV20-1 and TRBJ1-3; D gene uncertain. This CDR3 has 15 residues. The germline CDR1 and CDR2 sequences are DFQATT and SNEGSKA (reference sequence). V was pared by 5 bases and J by 1 base, with 15 bases between. The CDR3 DNA is TGCAGTGCTCACCCGCGGATGCCTTCTGGAAACACCATATATTTT. Protein: CSAHPRMPSGNTIYF.

This rearrangement joins TRBV30 to TRBJ1-5; TRBD1 matches at 7 bases. V shed 1 base, J shed 1 base, and the junction held 7 bases outside the gene matches. Germline-derived CDR1 and CDR2 are GTSNPN and SVGIG (reference sequence). CDR3 length: 16 residues. The CDR3 protein is CAWSDRGGGSNQPQHF. In DNA, the CDR3 is TGTGCCTGGAGTGACAGGGGTGGCGGGAGCAATCAGCCCCAGCATTTT.